This TCR beta chain was identified in a study of cytomegalovirus exposure and HLA in healthy donors. Study-wide points: The study flagged some 170 TCR beta chains as cytomegalovirus-associated. The later analysis indicated that the majority of CMV-associated TCR beta chains appeared HLA-restricted. Clonal expansion, a later analysis showed, was greater in HLA-associated TCR beta chains than in equally common others. Later analysis identified a missense DCLRE1C variant that was linked to TCR beta V- and J-gene trimming.

The primer mix had 60 Vbeta and 13 Jbeta primers. The assay was immunoSEQ multiplex PCR, and TCRdb's table has in-frame clones only and misses some. The sample lists under 90,000 clones; 77% were seen once. CDR3 size: 15 residues. Losses at the gene ends were 6 bases for V and 2 bases for J; bases not matched to a gene: 6. Germline CDR1 LNHDA, CDR2 SQIVND (reference sequence). On this clone: Its specificity is unknown.

The J gene is TRBJ2-3, the V gene TRBV19, with 9 bases matching TRBD2. The sequence came from a man in his forties or fifties in good health and CMV-seropositive. The specimen was PBMCs. CDR3 DNA sequence: TGTGCCAGTAGGACCCTAGCGGGATCCACAGATACGCAGTATTTT. Translating it yields CASRTLAGSTDTQYF.